This T cell receptor beta chain was recovered during a study of T cell clusters in autoimmune cytopenias (dated 2019 in TCRdb). Describing the broader study: Of the approximately 40 healthy donor controls, around 21 were female, and the group had a mean age of roughly 57 years and a median age of about 64 years. A median TRB sequencing depth of 51,575 reads per sample was reached, and a median of around 2,000 distinct TRB clonotypes per sample was obtained. Peripheral blood TRB and IGH repertoires were sequenced in autoimmune cytopenia patients at active disease and during treatment follow-up, alongside healthy, CLL and autoimmune hepatitis controls. The goal of the study was to determine whether autoimmune cytopenia patients have a disease-specific immune repertoire signature that could serve as a blood-based biomarker. For primary cytopenia, the controls were 20 to 30 age-matched healthy donors, and for secondary cytopenia, the controls were 14 age-matched CLL patients. Autoimmune hepatitis repertoires were compared against under 25 age- and sex-matched healthy donors.

TRB rearrangements were amplified by multiplex PCR using a touch-down protocol with TRB-A and TRB-B primer pools mixed in one tube. Illumina adapters and sample indices were added to the amplicons through two consecutive PCR reactions performed with Phusion HS II polymerase. After gel purification with the NucleoSpin Gel and PCR Clean-up kit, the amplicons were quantified by Qubit and checked for quality on an Agilent 2100 Bioanalyzer. Sequencing of the libraries was done on an Illumina MiSeq with 600-cycle, single-indexed, paired-end runs. The published analysis was carried out like this. TRB reads were aligned and assembled with MiXCR version 2.1.12 using the default MiXCR reference library. A clone was defined by each unique CDR3 nucleotide sequence, and the analysis included only productive sequences with two or more reads. Repertoire diversity was assessed with alpha-parameterized diversity profiles (alpha 0 to 5), including the Shannon (alpha 1) and Simpson (alpha 2) indices, which were computed with an R script. Combinatorial TRB VJ usage was computed with the tcR package and compared between cohorts by principal component analysis with ade4. GLIPH was used to cluster TCRbeta CDR3s in pairs of cohorts matched for age and read depth, and a Wilcoxon test was used to compare cluster frequencies. The reads went through TCRdb reprocessing, and each CDR3 protein sequence gets one entry with no DNA. The V and J calls were determined by TCRdb, not by the authors. The sample table gives about 11,000 distinct CDR3 sequences. The top ten clones comprise 20% to 25% of the sample.

For each sample, TRB amplification used about 0.25 ug of peripheral blood genomic DNA, equal to roughly 38,000 genome equivalents. Study-wide findings and limitations: TRB repertoire shifts, with less even repertoires observed in secondary cytopenia and CLL, were mostly attributed to lymphoma bias rather than autoimmunity. The cluster-lack signature was not seen for secondary cytopenia versus CLL, apparently masked by the dominant lymphoma-associated repertoire. A lack of physiological T cell clusters in primary autoimmune cytopenia patients was suggested by GLIPH, as 51 clusters were found to be exclusive to healthy donors versus approximately 17 exclusive to patients. Compared with active autoimmune hepatitis patients, healthy donors had almost three times as many exclusive TRB clusters, a finding consistent with an autoimmunity-wide signature. The T cell clusters were defined only in silico, and the functional role of the clusters was left to be validated experimentally.

The CDR1 and CDR2 encoded by the germline V gene (reference sequence) are LNHDA and SQIVND. The CDR3 measures 14 amino acids from cysteine to phenylalanine. No DNA was logged. Frequency indicates this clonotype is medium-sized (0.01 to 0.1%); no count is kept. Its antigen target is currently unknown. Separately, the same data were catalogued under a study of T cell repertoires in aging, cancer and after chemotherapy. That second publication adds: Six donor age groups were covered, ranging from 30 or younger up to 70 or older, and each group contained at least three individuals. Control TCR repertoires from healthy donors were recorded over several months to years, and clear clonal overlap was observed across re-sampling. Millions of TCR reads were contained in the full dataset. Untreated patients with hematological or solid cancers showed significantly lower blood TCR diversity and higher clonality than age-matched healthy donors. In healthy donors, the decline in TCR diversity with age was mainly explained by loss of richness, whereas in cancer patients loss of evenness was also found to contribute. An increase in median generation probability over the chemotherapy interval was observed in both cancer cohorts, suggesting that the repertoire was reconstituted through rebound thymic output. According to the authors, the repertoire data do not allow conclusions to be drawn about immunological memory after chemotherapy. To look at immunoaging and at how T cells reconstitute after chemotherapy, the study profiled TCR beta repertoires in peripheral blood from both healthy donors and cancer patients. Alongside some 98 healthy donors serving as a reference group, the cohort included approximately 220 cancer patients, of whom some 90 had hematological cancers and fewer than 130 had solid cancers. TRB sequences were processed with MiXCR versions 2.12 and 3.0.5. Shannon diversity, evenness, clonality (one minus evenness), and alpha-parameterized diversity profiles from alpha 0 to 5 were included as repertoire metrics. The IGoR algorithm was used to compute generation probabilities of clones in paired pre- and post-chemotherapy samples.

Sequencing was done on a sample of peripheral blood. This sequence uses TRBV19 and TRBJ2-3. The source of this sequence is a human donor in good health. CDR3 sequence: CASSMTGSTDTQYF.